Listed here are 26 T cell receptor beta chains from one sample, sequenced in a study of early T cells in non-severe SARS-CoV-2 infection. TCRdb re-analysed the 5' RACE reads in MiXCR, keeping a single row per CDR3 protein. Here the sample spans under 90,000 distinct CDR3 sequences, less than 15% being singletons. Material: whole blood. These receptors were collected from an adult who was a healthcare worker with PCR-confirmed SARS-CoV-2 infection or an uninfected control (not recorded which).

In this sample, this clonotype turned up a few times. The V and J genes are TRBV2 and TRBJ1-1; D is undetermined. The CDR3 consists of 14 residues. Between the trimmed V and J ends, which lost 7 bases and 3 bases, there was a span of 15 bases. The germline CDR1 and CDR2 sequences are SNHLY and FYNNEI. The CDR3 nucleotides are TGTGCCAGCACCCTCAACTTGGGTGACACTGAAGCTTTCTTT. It is translated as CASTLNLGDTEAFF.

CDR3 DNA sequence: TGCAGTGCTAGAGGACACTACCTCAATGAGCAGTTCTTC. This translates into CSARGHYLNEQFF. This chain uses TRBV20-1 with TRBJ2-1; D is uncertain. CDR3 length: 13 residues. Germline lookup yields CDR1 DFQATT and CDR2 SNEGSKA (reference sequence). Trimming removed 1 base at V and 6 bases at J, with 10 bases between.

The V call is TRBV5-1, the J call TRBJ2-5; 12 positions match TRBD2. Germline values: CDR1 SGHRS, CDR2 YFSETQ. The CDR3 contains 16 residues. V dropped 4 bases and J dropped 3; count of bases not matched to a gene: 7. The DNA for the CDR3 is TGCGCCAGCAGCGTCCGACTAGCGGGGGCCGAAGAGACCCAGTACTTC. This encodes CASSVRLAGAEETQYF.

This clonotype was counted only a few times. The V gene is TRBV14, the J gene TRBJ1-6; D gene ambiguous. There are 16 residues in the CDR3. V shed 4 bases and J shed 0 bases, with 10 bases lying between them. CDR1 and CDR2 (germline): SGHDN, FVKESK. CDR3 sequence: CASSLLGSSYNSPLHF. The CDR3 nucleotides are TGTGCCAGCAGCCTCCTGGGAAGCTCCTATAATTCACCCCTCCACTTT.

This rearrangement joins TRBV27 to TRBJ1-1; D unresolved. Between the trimmed V and J ends, which lost 10 bases and 0 bases, there was a span of 12 bases. Per the germline V gene, CDR1 is MNHEY and CDR2 is SMNVEV (reference sequence). The CDR3 extends over 13 amino acids. CDR3 amino acids: CATNDPMNTEAFF. Here the CDR3 DNA reads TGTGCCACCAACGACCCAATGAACACTGAAGCTTTCTTT.

The V call is TRBV27, the J call TRBJ2-1, with TRBD1 matching over 7 bases. CDR3 length equals 15 residues. The germline CDR1 and CDR2 sequences are MNHEY and SMNVEV (reference sequence). V trimming: 3 bases; J trimming: 4 bases; junction bases outside the gene matches: 6. The CDR3 sequence: CASSFNRGAYNEQFF. For the CDR3, the DNA is TGTGCCAGCAGTTTCAACAGGGGCGCTTACAATGAGCAGTTCTTC.

The V call is TRBV5-1, the J call TRBJ1-6; TRBD1 aligns across 7 bases. The CDR3 is 17 amino acids. The germline CDR1 and CDR2 sequences are SGHRS and YFSETQ. V lost 0 bases and J lost 8; bases outside the gene matches: 11. CDR3 sequence reads: CASSLVSPSGQYSPLHF. The CDR3 DNA is TGCGCCAGCAGCTTGGTGTCCCCATCGGGACAGTATTCACCCCTCCACTTT.

This clonotype was found a few times. The chain has TRBV7-8 and TRBJ2-1, with 13 bases fitting TRBD2. The CDR3 loop spans 17 amino acids. The germline V gene encodes CDR1 SGHVS and CDR2 FQNEAQ. V was clipped by 5 bases and J by 7 bases; unmatched bases: 11. The CDR3 region is CASSLYPPTSGRNEQFF. CDR3 coding DNA: TGTGCCAGCAGCCTATACCCCCCGACTAGCGGGAGGAATGAGCAGTTCTTC.

This clonotype was observed at least ten times. The chain combines TRBV2 with TRBJ1-2; perhaps TRBD1 as D (5 bases). The CDR3 totals 15 residues. Germline V gives CDR1 SNHLY, CDR2 FYNNEI. The V and J ends lost 6 bases and 2 bases respectively, with 16 bases between them. CDR3 loop: CASRGVGTENYGYTF. As DNA, the CDR3 is TGTGCCAGCAGGGGAGTCGGGACGGAAAACTATGGCTACACCTTC.

The rearrangement joins TRBV10-3 to TRBJ2-3; 9 bases fit TRBD2. V shed 4 bases, J shed 4 bases, and the junction held 6 bases outside the gene matches. The CDR3 covers 15 residues. Germline CDR1 is ENHRY and CDR2 is SYGVKD. The chain's CDR3 is CAISALAGLADTQYF. DNA for the CDR3: TGTGCCATCAGTGCTCTAGCGGGGCTTGCAGATACGCAGTATTTT.

This clonotype was counted between two and nine times. This CDR3 reads CASSQEAGGFYEQYF. CDR3 sequence (DNA): TGTGCCAGCAGCCAAGAAGCCGGGGGATTCTACGAGCAGTACTTC. The V call is TRBV14, the J call TRBJ2-7; maybe TRBD2 (6 bases). Germline assignment: CDR1 SGHDN and CDR2 FVKESK. This CDR3 region has 15 residues. Trimming shortened V by 0 bases and J by 3 bases, and 12 bases separated the two germline ends.

This clonotype appeared a few times. The CDR3 protein is CASSFALAKTYEQYF. The CDR3 DNA follows: TGCGCCAGCAGCTTTGCCCTAGCGAAGACCTACGAGCAGTACTTC. The chain carries TRBV5-1 and TRBJ2-7; possibly TRBD2 for D (6 bases). The CDR3 spans 15 residues. Germline V gives CDR1 SGHRS, CDR2 YFSETQ. V lost 2 bases and J lost 2, with 14 bases in between.

The genes are TRBV5-1 and TRBJ2-1; D call uncertain. This CDR3 is built from 14 residues. Trimming shortened V by 4 bases and J by 4 bases, and 12 bases separated the two germline ends. CDR1 SGHRS and CDR2 YFSETQ come from the germline V gene. CDR3 nucleotide sequence: TGCGCCAGCAGCCCCAACGGACCGTACAATGAGCAGTTCTTC. Translated, it gives CASSPNGPYNEQFF.

This chain connects TRBV4-2 to TRBJ2-1; D ambiguous. The CDR3 is 14 amino acids. Germline V gene sequence: CDR1 LGHNA, CDR2 YNFKEQ. Deletions cut 0 bases from V and 5 bases from J, with 8 bases between. This chain's CDR3 is CASSQDGGHNEQFF. The CDR3 DNA follows: TGTGCCAGCAGCCAAGATGGTGGACACAATGAGCAGTTCTTC.

This clonotype has ten or more counts. The chain recombines TRBV6-6 with TRBJ2-3; D is undetermined. Looked up from germline, CDR1 is MNHNY and CDR2 is SVGAGI (reference sequence). The CDR3 has 12 residues. With 5 bases removed from V and 7 bases from J, the gap between germline ends came to 10 bases. For the CDR3, the DNA is TGTGCCAGCAGTCCCCGTTCATATACGCAGTATTTT. Translation gives CASSPRSYTQYF.

This clonotype was seen repeatedly, ten times or more. The genes are TRBV7-6 and TRBJ2-2; tentatively, D is TRBD1 or TRBD2 (5 bases each). The CDR3 totals 14 residues. Germline CDR1 reads SGHVS; CDR2 reads FNYEAQ. The V and J ends lost 1 base and 6 bases respectively, with 9 bases between them. CDR3 bases: TGTGCCAGCAGCTTAGAAAGGGACGCCGGGGAGCTGTTTTTT. Protein sequence: CASSLERDAGELFF.

This clonotype was observed at least ten times. The chain couples TRBV30 to TRBJ1-2, with 7 bases fitting TRBD1. Looked up from germline, CDR1 is GTSNPN and CDR2 is SVGIG (reference sequence). The CDR3 spans 14 residues. J was trimmed by 0 bases and V by 2 bases; bases with no gene match: 3. The CDR3 coding sequence is TGTGCCTGGAGTTGGGGGACAGCTAACTATGGCTACACCTTC. Its translation: CAWSWGTANYGYTF.

The chain uses TRBV19 and TRBJ1-4; D unclear. CDR1 is LNHDA, CDR2 SQIVND, per germline (reference sequence). This CDR3 region has 14 residues. The V gene lost 3 bases and the J gene lost 8 bases, with 13 bases spanning the gap. DNA of the CDR3: TGTGCCAGTAGTATGCGTATGCGAGGCGAAAAACTGTTTTTT. Amino acids: CASSMRMRGEKLFF.

This clonotype has ten or more counts. The J gene is TRBJ2-3, the V gene TRBV7-2; D possibly corresponds to TRBD1 (6 bases). Trimming cost V 1 base and J 1 base, with 15 bases left between them. Germline V lookup: CDR1 SGHTA, CDR2 FQGNSA. This CDR3 is 17 amino acids long. CDR3 in DNA: TGTGCCAGCAGCTTAGGGTCCGGGACACCGGGCACAGATACGCAGTATTTT. This encodes CASSLGSGTPGTDTQYF.

The chain is built from TRBV14 and TRBJ1-2, with unresolved D. The CDR3 has 12 amino acids. V gave up 1 base and J gave up 4 bases, with 4 bases separating them. The germline V gene encodes CDR1 SGHDN and CDR2 FVKESK. CDR3 in amino acids: CASSQASYGYTF. In nucleotides, the CDR3 is TGTGCCAGCAGCCAAGCCAGCTATGGCTACACCTTC.

This clonotype came up a few times. The rearrangement uses TRBV29-1 and TRBJ2-2; D uncertain. This CDR3 has 12 amino acids. The V and J ends lost 4 bases and 5 bases respectively, with 8 bases between them. Germline V CDR1 and CDR2: SQVTM, ANQGSEA. Written as DNA, the CDR3 is TGCAGCGTTGTAGGAGCTACCGGGGAGCTGTTTTTT. Amino acids: CSVVGATGELFF.

This clonotype showed up many times. V and J are TRBV11-1 and TRBJ1-1, with TRBD1 identical over 7 bases. The CDR3 has 14 amino acids. Unmatched junction bases numbered 1, after V lost 1 base and J lost 2 bases. Germline-derived CDR1 and CDR2 are SGHAT and FQDESV (reference sequence). The CDR3 loop reads CASSLGQGNTEAFF. The DNA for the CDR3 is TGTGCCAGCAGCTTAGGACAGGGTAACACTGAAGCTTTCTTT.

The V call is TRBV29-1, the J call TRBJ1-4; no clear D. The CDR3 contains 16 residues. V was trimmed by 6 bases and J by 0 bases, leaving 17 bases between them. Germline CDR1 is SQVTM and CDR2 is ANQGSEA. The DNA for the CDR3 is TGCAGCGTCCGAGAACGGGATTCCGCAACTAATGAAAAACTGTTTTTT. Encoded protein: CSVRERDSATNEKLFF.

CDR3 amino acids: CASGGGDSNQPQHF. The CDR3 nucleotides are TGTGCTAGTGGAGGAGGGGATAGCAATCAGCCCCAGCATTTT. This chain joins TRBV12-5 and TRBJ1-5; TRBD1 might be the D (5 bases). The germline V and J ends were trimmed by 6 bases and 0 bases, with 9 bases remaining between them. Germline V gene lookup returns CDR1 LGHNT and CDR2 FRNRAP. The length of the CDR3 is 14 residues.

This clonotype has only a few counts. This sequence joins TRBV4-1 and TRBJ1-2, with unresolved D. Deletions cut 3 bases from V and 7 bases from J, with 12 bases between. CDR3 length: 13 amino acids. Germline V gene lookup returns CDR1 MGHRA and CDR2 YSYEKL. CDR3 sequence reads: CASSQVRSSGYTF. The CDR3 DNA is TGCGCCAGCAGCCAGGTTAGGTCATCTGGCTACACCTTC.

The chain links TRBV20-1 to TRBJ1-5; D is possibly TRBD1 (5 bases). V was cut by 0 bases and J by 12 bases, with 9 bases left in between. Germline V CDR1 and CDR2: DFQATT, SNEGSKA (reference sequence). The CDR3 totals 11 residues. The CDR3 region has the DNA TGCAGTGCTAGAGATCCTCAGGGCCAGCATTTT. Protein product: CSARDPQGQHF.